Following are 19 T cell receptor beta chains from one sample sequenced in a study of blood T cell repertoires in COVID-19. Libraries were prepared by immunoSEQ multiplex PCR; TCRdb keeps only in-frame clonotypes and omits some of them. The table has about 100,000 clones, roughly 90% seen once. What was sequenced was peripheral blood. The source is a man aged 70 or older with acute or convalescent COVID-19.

The gene calls are TRBV24-1 and TRBJ2-5; 7 bases are a match to TRBD1. CDR3 length: 16 amino acids. Germline assignment: CDR1 KGHDR and CDR2 SFDVKD. V was pared by 5 bases and J by 5 bases, with 13 bases of the junction left unmatched. In DNA form, the CDR3 reads TGTGCCACCAGTGGCTCGACAGGGCCCGAGGAGGAGACCCAGTACTTC. This sequence encodes CATSGSTGPEEETQYF.

The gene calls are TRBV13 and TRBJ1-2; D remains unclear. The germline V and J ends were trimmed by 6 bases and 5 bases, with 25 bases remaining between them. Germline assignment: CDR1 PRHDT and CDR2 FYEKMQ (reference sequence). The CDR3 sequence is 17 residues long. The CDR3 loop is CASSRTVPGTGFYGYTF. The CDR3 coding sequence is TGTGCCAGCAGTCGAACTGTTCCGGGAACTGGCTTTTATGGCTACACCTTC.

The V call is TRBV18, the J call TRBJ2-6; 8 nucleotides agree with TRBD1. The CDR3 has 18 amino acids. Germline loops: CDR1 KGHSH, CDR2 LQKENI. The trim removed 1 base at V and 0 bases at J, leaving 5 bases unmatched. This chain's CDR3 is CASSPLRDRTSGANVLTF. The CDR3 region has the DNA TGTGCCAGCTCACCACTCCGGGACAGGACCTCTGGGGCCAACGTCCTGACTTTC.

The rearrangement uses TRBV7-2 and TRBJ2-5; TRBD2 matches 9 bases. CDR1 is SGHTA, CDR2 FQGNSA, per germline. V trimming: 1 base; J trimming: 2 bases; junction bases outside the gene matches: 8. This CDR3 is 17 amino acids long. CDR3 protein: CASSLVAGADLQETQYF. The DNA of the CDR3 is TGTGCCAGCAGCTTAGTAGCGGGAGCGGACCTTCAAGAGACCCAGTACTTC. The entire variable domain, with the rest obtained from reference TRBV7-2 and TRBJ2-5, is as follows: GAGVSQSPSNKVTEKGKDVELRCDPISGHTALYWYRQSLGQGLEFLIYFQGNSAPDKSGLPSDRFSAERTGGSVSTLTIQRTQQEDSAVYLCASSLVAGADLQETQYFGPGTRLLVL.

This chain uses TRBV12-3 or TRBV12-4 with TRBJ2-7, with D tentatively TRBD2 (6 bases). The CDR3 loop spans 12 amino acids. Trimming pared 5 bases from V and 9 bases from J, leaving 14 bases between. This CDR3 is CASSPLGEVQYF. The CDR3 DNA reads as TGTGCCAGCAGTCCCCTCGGGGAGGTGCAGTACTTC.

The V call is TRBV27, the J call TRBJ1-2, with TRBD1 matching over 7 bases. Losses at the gene ends were 8 bases for V and 1 base for J; bases not matched to a gene: 7. Germline CDR1 is MNHEY and CDR2 is SMNVEV (reference sequence). There are 14 residues in the CDR3. The CDR3: CASPSDRLNYGYTF. The CDR3 bases are TGTGCCAGCCCCTCGGACAGGCTTAACTATGGCTACACCTTC.

The chain couples TRBV10-1 to TRBJ1-6; 8 bases agree with TRBD1. The J segment lost 9 bases and the V segment lost 8 bases, leaving 18 bases of the junction unmatched. Per the germline V gene, CDR1 is WNHNN and CDR2 is SYGVQD (reference sequence). CDR3 length: 17 amino acids. The CDR3: CASPRDRTSYGRSPLHF. As DNA, the CDR3 is TGCGCCAGCCCCCGGGACAGGACGAGTTATGGTCGTTCACCCCTCCACTTT.

V gene TRBV7-2 combines with J gene TRBJ1-1; D not resolved. The V end was cut by 3 bases, the J end by 4 bases, with 9 bases between. The CDR3 loop spans 13 amino acids. The germline CDR1 and CDR2 sequences are SGHTA and FQGNSA. This CDR3 is CASSFAGGTEAFF. As DNA, the CDR3 is TGTGCCAGCAGCTTCGCAGGAGGCACTGAAGCTTTCTTT.

The chain carries TRBV19 and TRBJ2-7; 7 bases are a match to TRBD2. Unmatched junction bases numbered 9, after V lost 5 bases and J lost 2 bases. The CDR3 totals 15 residues. Germline CDR1 reads LNHDA; CDR2 reads SQIVND (reference sequence). This chain's CDR3 is CASSEAASGPYEQYF. DNA of the CDR3: TGTGCCAGTAGTGAAGCGGCTAGCGGACCCTACGAGCAGTACTTC.

J is TRBJ2-3 and V is TRBV6-4, with 9 bases that match TRBD2. The CDR3 length is 13 residues. V trimming: 3 bases; J trimming: 8 bases; junction bases outside the gene matches: 3. Germline assignment: CDR1 MRHNA and CDR2 SNTAGT. CDR3 in DNA: TGTGCCAGCAGTGAACAGCGGGAGGCTACGCAGTATTTT. It is translated as CASSEQREATQYF.

This sequence joins TRBV6-5 and TRBJ1-2; D gene unclear. V was trimmed by 7 bases and J by 3 bases, leaving 12 bases between them. From germline, CDR1 is MNHEY and CDR2 SVGAGI. This CDR3 region has 13 residues. CDR3 loop: CASKGGNDYGYTF. For the CDR3, the DNA is TGTGCCAGCAAGGGAGGGAACGACTATGGCTACACCTTC.

The CDR3 protein is CASINRGTGELFF. CDR3 bases: TGTGCCAGCATTAACAGGGGCACCGGGGAGCTGTTTTTT. The V call is TRBV12-3 or TRBV12-4, the J call TRBJ2-2; 7 bases map to TRBD1. This CDR3 is 13 amino acids long. The junction had 3 bases not matched to a gene; V was cut back by 7 bases and J by 4 bases.

The chain recombines TRBV5-5 with TRBJ1-3; tentatively, D is TRBD1 (6 bases). Per germline, CDR1 SGHKS and CDR2 YYEKEE (reference sequence). The CDR3 length is 16 residues. V shed 3 bases and J shed 0 bases, with 13 bases lying between them. CDR3 nucleotide sequence: TGTGCCAGCAGCTACGGACAGCTCCGCTCTGGAAACACCATATATTTT. It codes for CASSYGQLRSGNTIYF. The full variable domain, rest sourced from reference TRBV5-5 and TRBJ1-3, is DAGVTQSPTHLIKTRGQQVTLRCSPISGHKSVSWYQQVLGQGPQFIFQYYEKEERGRGNFPDRFSARQFPNYSSELNVNALLLGDSALYLCASSYGQLRSGNTIYFGEGSWLTVV.

The rearrangement uses TRBV2 and TRBJ2-7, with 10 bases fitting TRBD2. V lost 6 bases to trimming and J lost 6 bases; unmatched junction nucleotides: 5. This CDR3 comprises 13 residues. CDR1 and CDR2 (germline): SNHLY, FYNNEI. The CDR3 region has the DNA TGTGCCAGCAGACTAAGCGGGGGGGGCGAGCAGTACTTC. Protein product: CASRLSGGGEQYF. The complete variable domain, with remaining parts taken from reference TRBV2 and TRBJ2-7, reads EPEVTQTPSHQVTQMGQEVILRCVPISNHLYFYWYRQILGQKVEFLVSFYNNEISEKSEIFDDQFSVERPDGSNFTLKIRSTKLEDSAMYFCASRLSGGGEQYFGPGTRLTVT.

The chain employs TRBV6-5 and TRBJ1-1; D not resolved. The CDR3 extends over 13 amino acids. CDR1 is MNHEY and CDR2 is SVGAGI in the germline V gene. Trimming shortened V by 0 bases and J by 5 bases, and 7 bases separated the two germline ends. CDR3 sequence (DNA): TGTGCCAGCAGTTACTCCCACAAGACTGAAGCTTTCTTT. It encodes CASSYSHKTEAFF.

V and J are TRBV3-1 (or the pseudogene TRBV3-2) and TRBJ1-2, with 7 bases that match TRBD1. With V trimmed by 3 bases and J by 8 bases, 6 bases remained unmatched. Germline values: CDR1 LGHDT, CDR2 YNNKEL (reference sequence). The CDR3 has 13 residues. The CDR3 coding sequence is TGTGCCAGCAGCCACAGACAGGGACGAGGCTACACCTTC. This codes for CASSHRQGRGYTF.

The CDR3, as DNA: TGTGCCAGCAGCAAGCTCTCGAGCTCTGGGGCCAACGTCCTGACTTTC. Translation: CASSKLSSSGANVLTF. This rearrangement joins TRBV7-6 to TRBJ2-6; D is unclear. The CDR3 sequence is 16 residues long. Germline V gives CDR1 SGHVS, CDR2 FNYEAQ. V dropped 5 bases and J dropped 0 bases, with 11 bases sitting between them.

The chain couples TRBV4-3 to TRBJ2-3; 9 bases fit TRBD2. Unmatched junction bases numbered 5, after V lost 1 base and J lost 3 bases. Germline CDR1 and CDR2: LGHNA and YSLEER. This CDR3 region has 16 residues. Here the CDR3 DNA reads TGCGCCAGCAGCCAAGTCGCGGGAGGGCCAACAGATACGCAGTATTTT. The encoded protein is CASSQVAGGPTDTQYF.

This chain links TRBV11-2 with TRBJ2-7; D is ambiguous. The germline CDR1 and CDR2 sequences are SGHAT and FQNNGV. This CDR3 is built from 13 residues. V lost 3 bases and J 4 bases, leaving 10 bases between the germline ends. CDR3 residues: CASSFGKLYEQYF. CDR3 sequence (DNA): TGTGCCAGCAGCTTTGGCAAATTGTACGAGCAGTACTTC.